This T cell receptor (beta chain) was identified in a study of blood T cell repertoires in COVID-19. The wider study: Whether acute or convalescent, the COVID-19 samples came from the United States, Italy and Spain. T cells, B-cell-depleted T cells, or PBMCs supplied cDNA or gDNA.

Exposed participants came across a COVID-19 case within 2 weeks before study entry. This clone appeared a single time. Looked up from germline, CDR1 is MNHNS and CDR2 is SASEGT. V lost 0 bases and J lost 5, with 10 bases in between. The CDR3 runs to 15 residues. In the authors' methods: The assay estimated nucleated cells by amplifying reference gene primers. Profiling relied on immunoSEQ multiplex PCR, and the TCRdb table lists in-frame clones only, not all of them. That table is the source of V, J and clone size, and D and trimming were worked out from the DNA. The sample consists of about 430,000 clones, 88% of them appearing once.

The V gene is TRBV6-1, the J gene TRBJ1-4, with D tentatively TRBD1 (5 bases). The sample comprised PBMCs or T cells enriched from blood (not recorded which). The sequence came from a woman aged 18-29 years who had been exposed to COVID-19. The CDR3 DNA follows: TGTGCCAGCAGTGAAGCTGGGGGGTACAATGAAAAACTGTTTTTT. It yields the protein CASSEAGGYNEKLFF.